The 8 T cell receptor beta chains below were found in one sample sequenced in a study of early T cells in non-severe SARS-CoV-2 infection. TCRdb re-called the 5' RACE reads with MiXCR, one entry per CDR3 protein. The repertoire holds more than 90,000 distinct CDR3 sequences, approximately 10% seen once, with around 5% in the top ten. Sequenced: whole blood. The receptors stem from an adult who was a healthcare worker with PCR-confirmed SARS-CoV-2 infection or an uninfected control (not recorded which).

This clonotype was counted at least ten times. This chain connects TRBV6-5 to TRBJ1-4; no clear D. This CDR3 has 14 amino acids. V lost 6 bases, J lost 7 bases, and 15 bases lay in between. Germline lookup yields CDR1 MNHEY and CDR2 SVGAGI. The DNA of the CDR3 is TGTGCCAGCAGCCTCTGGGCGCGGAGTGAAAAACTGTTTTTT. Amino acids: CASSLWARSEKLFF.

This clonotype has at least ten counts. The chain uses TRBV19 and TRBJ2-4, with D tentatively TRBD1 (6 bases). V dropped 6 bases and J dropped 8 bases, with 14 bases sitting between them. The germline gives CDR1 LNHDA, CDR2 SQIVND (reference sequence). This CDR3 comprises 13 residues. CDR3 sequence reads: CASSPTGSDIQYF. The CDR3 DNA is TGTGCCAGTAGCCCTACAGGGTCCGACATTCAGTACTTC. The variable domain in full, with the rest retrieved from reference TRBV19 and TRBJ2-4, is DGGITQSPKYLFRKEGQNVTLSCEQNLNHDAMYWYRQDPGQGLRLIYYSQIVNDFQKGDIAEGYSVSREKKESFPLTVTSAQKNPTAFYLCASSPTGSDIQYFGAGTRLSVL.

This clonotype has just a few counts. The CDR3 region has the DNA TGCGCCAGCAGCCAATTAAAGGGGGGGCCGAATGAGCAGTTCTTC. It is translated as CASSQLKGGPNEQFF. The V gene is TRBV4-1, the J gene TRBJ2-1; a possible D gene is TRBD2 (7 bases). This CDR3 contains 15 residues. CDR1 MGHRA and CDR2 YSYEKL come from the germline V gene. Trimming removed 2 bases at V and 7 bases at J, with 15 bases between.

This clonotype came up a few times. The chain links TRBV3-1 to TRBJ1-1; possible D gene TRBD1, 6 bases. The CDR3 consists of 18 residues. V lost 4 bases and J lost 3, with 24 bases in between. Germline V lookup: CDR1 LGHDT, CDR2 YNNKEL (reference sequence). Here the CDR3 reads CASSRGDISQWVDTEAFF. The CDR3 region has the DNA TGTGCCAGCAGCCGCGGGGACATATCTCAATGGGTGGACACTGAAGCTTTCTTT. The complete variable domain, with remaining parts taken from reference TRBV3-1 and TRBJ1-1, reads DTAVSQTPKYLVTQMGNDKSIKCEQNLGHDTMYWYKQDSKKFLKIMFSYNNKELIINETVPNRFSPKSPDKAHLNLHINSLELGDSAVYFCASSRGDISQWVDTEAFFGQGTRLTVV.

The chain carries TRBV6-5 and TRBJ2-1; 15 bases agree with TRBD2. The CDR3 extends over 19 amino acids. CDR1 and CDR2 from the germline V gene are MNHEY and SVGAGI. J was trimmed by 4 bases and V by 6 bases; bases with no gene match: 13. CDR3 amino acids: CASRRWTSGGAPIYNEQFF. The CDR3 DNA follows: TGTGCCAGCAGAAGATGGACTAGCGGGGGGGCCCCTATATACAATGAGCAGTTCTTC.

Only a few counts were recorded for this clonotype. V and J are TRBV5-6 and TRBJ1-1, with 9 bases lining up with TRBD1. The CDR3 runs 15 residues. In germline, CDR1 is SGHDT, CDR2 YYEEEE. V shed 4 bases and J 1 base; nucleotides not matched to a gene: 5. CDR3 region: CASSQQGAGNTEAFF. For the CDR3, the DNA is TGTGCCAGCAGCCAACAGGGGGCGGGGAACACTGAAGCTTTCTTT.

This clonotype showed up just a few times. The junction shows a germline mismatch at one end, possibly a read error. V usage is TRBV18 and J usage is TRBJ2-7; 7 bases fit TRBD1. The CDR3 is made up of 13 amino acids. CDR1 is KGHSH and CDR2 is LQKENI in the germline V gene. The CDR3 sequence: CASSSTTGTDGDF. The CDR3 region has the DNA TGTGCCAGCTCATCCACCACCGGGACAGATGGGGACTTC.

This clonotype was found many times. The rearrangement links TRBV7-9 to TRBJ2-7; D call uncertain. Germline CDR1 and CDR2: SEHNR and FQNEAQ (reference sequence). The CDR3 length is 12 residues. V was pared by 4 bases and J by 6 bases, with 10 bases between. This chain's CDR3 is CASSSAVAEQYF. Written as DNA, the CDR3 is TGTGCCAGCAGCTCGGCCGTCGCCGAGCAGTACTTC.